Here is one T cell receptor beta chain with its context. The data were taken from a study of T-cell reconstitution after alpha-beta-depleted transplantation in children. Molecular barcoding with unique molecular identifiers was used for the TCRbeta library. TCRdb recomputed calls from the PCR reads with MiXCR, one row per CDR3 protein. Of about 500,000 distinct CDR3 sequences listed, 32% are singletons. This CDR3 is 16 amino acids long. The germline CDR1 and CDR2 sequences are DFQATT and SNEGSKA (reference sequence). J was trimmed by 5 bases and V by 1 base; bases with no gene match: 9. The receptor was isolated from a human donor who donated a stem cell graft to a child with aplastic anemia. Sequences were derived from PBMCs from the stem cell graft donor, sampled from the stem cell graft. The V call is TRBV20-1, the J call TRBJ2-1; 9 bases line up with TRBD2. CDR3 bases: TGCAGTGCTAGAGCCGCCATAGCGGGAGAGAACAATGAGCAGTTCTTC. Its translation: CSARAAIAGENNEQFF.